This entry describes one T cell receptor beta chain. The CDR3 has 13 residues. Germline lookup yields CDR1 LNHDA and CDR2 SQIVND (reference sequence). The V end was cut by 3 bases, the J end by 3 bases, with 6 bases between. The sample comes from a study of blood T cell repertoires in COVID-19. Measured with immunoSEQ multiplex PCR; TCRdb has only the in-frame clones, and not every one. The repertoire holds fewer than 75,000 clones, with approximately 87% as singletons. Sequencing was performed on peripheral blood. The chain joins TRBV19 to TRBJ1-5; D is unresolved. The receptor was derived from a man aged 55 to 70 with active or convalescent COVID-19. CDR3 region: CASSISANQPQHF. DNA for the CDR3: TGTGCCAGTAGTATCAGCGCCAATCAGCCCCAGCATTTT.